This entry lists 9 T cell receptor beta chains sequenced from one sample in a study of blood T cell repertoires in COVID-19. Here immunoSEQ multiplex PCR was the method, and the copy in TCRdb shows in-frame clones only, minus some. The table has 25,000 to 35,000 clones, about 89% seen once. Sequences were obtained from peripheral blood. Receptors originate from a human donor with active COVID-19. The donor label of this sample is uncertain.

Here the CDR3 reads CAISTGWIGMIGELFF. CDR3 DNA sequence: TGTGCCATCAGTACGGGGTGGATTGGTATGATCGGGGAGCTGTTTTTT. The chain joins TRBV10-3 to TRBJ2-2; D might be TRBD2 (5 bases). With 5 bases removed from V and 7 bases from J, the gap between germline ends came to 20 bases. The CDR3 totals 16 residues. Germline V lookup: CDR1 ENHRY, CDR2 SYGVKD.

The V call is TRBV6-4, the J call TRBJ2-3, with TRBD2 matching over 8 bases. This CDR3 contains 14 residues. The V gene's germline CDR1 is MRHNA and CDR2 SNTAGT. J was trimmed by 1 base and V by 4 bases; bases with no gene match: 1. CDR3 region: CASSGAGGTDTQYF. CDR3 coding DNA: TGTGCCAGCAGTGGAGCGGGGGGCACAGATACGCAGTATTTT.

The chain joins TRBV3-1 (or the pseudogene TRBV3-2) to TRBJ2-2; TRBD2 aligns across 9 bases. CDR1 is LGHDT, CDR2 YNNKEL, per germline (reference sequence). The CDR3 is 15 residues long. The V segment lost 4 bases and the J segment 4 bases; nucleotides outside the gene matches: 4. CDR3 loop: CASSLRSGGTGELFF. The CDR3, as DNA: TGTGCCAGCAGCCTACGTAGCGGGGGCACCGGGGAGCTGTTTTTT.

This clone has only a few counts. The chain couples TRBV19 to TRBJ1-5, with D uncertain. The CDR3 is 15 residues long. Per germline, CDR1 LNHDA and CDR2 SQIVND (reference sequence). Trimming shortened V by 5 bases and J by 0 bases, and 11 bases separated the two germline ends. CDR3 sequence reads: CASSEQLYSNQPQHF. As DNA, the CDR3 is TGTGCCAGTAGTGAACAGCTATATAGCAATCAGCCCCAGCATTTT.

The V call is TRBV6-2 or TRBV6-3, the J call TRBJ2-3, with TRBD2 identical over 11 bases. Germline V CDR1 and CDR2: MNHEY, SVGEGT. V lost 5 bases and J lost 1; bases outside the gene matches: 2. The CDR3 runs 15 residues. CDR3 sequence (DNA): TGTGCCAGCAGTCAGGGACTAGCGGGCACAGATACGCAGTATTTT. Translation gives CASSQGLAGTDTQYF.

This clone was picked up one time. The chain is built from TRBV6-2 or TRBV6-3 and TRBJ2-3; D is possibly TRBD2 (5 bases). V was trimmed by 5 bases and J by 2 bases, leaving 17 bases between them. The CDR3 is made up of 16 amino acids. Germline V gives CDR1 MNHEY, CDR2 SVGEGT. The CDR3 reads CASSPISSYTTDTQYF. CDR3 DNA sequence: TGTGCCAGCAGTCCAATTTCTAGCTATACCACAGATACGCAGTATTTT.

The rearrangement uses TRBV6-5 and TRBJ2-2; 7 bases map to TRBD1. The germline gives CDR1 MNHEY, CDR2 SVGAGI. CDR3 size: 14 residues. V dropped 6 bases and J dropped 2; count of bases not matched to a gene: 3. This CDR3 is CASREGANTGELFF. The CDR3 coding sequence is TGTGCCAGCAGAGAGGGGGCCAACACCGGGGAGCTGTTTTTT.

This chain connects TRBV5-4 to TRBJ1-4; a possible D gene is TRBD1 (6 bases). V shed 3 bases and J shed 8 bases, with 14 bases lying between them. The CDR3 extends over 14 amino acids. CDR1 SGHNT and CDR2 YYREEE come from the germline V gene (reference sequence). DNA of the CDR3: TGTGCCAGCAGCTCACGGACAGCCCGGGAAAAACTGTTTTTT. Its protein is CASSSRTAREKLFF.

The chain combines TRBV4-3 with TRBJ2-7, with D possibly TRBD2 on 6 matching bases. V lost 1 base, J lost 5 bases, and 15 bases lay in between. The germline gives CDR1 LGHNA, CDR2 YSLEER. CDR3 size: 15 residues. CDR3 DNA: TGCGCCAGCAGCCAAGCCGGTACGGGGGATGACGAGCAGTACTTC. Its translation: CASSQAGTGDDEQYF.